These 32 T cell receptor beta chains were sequenced from one sample in a study of shared clonotypes between healthy human individuals. Method: immunoSEQ multiplex PCR; TCRdb's copy keeps in-frame clones and lacks some. The sample lists about 1.1 million clones, around 78% occurring once. The sequenced material came from memory CD4+ T cells from PBMCs. As to subset: CD45RA-negative fraction. All receptors come from a man younger than 30 in good health. Some clones in this sample may be carry-over from other donors' samples.

The chain recombines TRBV7-9 with TRBJ2-5; weak D call: TRBD2 (6 bases). This CDR3 is built from 15 residues. V was trimmed by 2 bases and J by 9 bases, leaving 19 bases between them. Germline lookup yields CDR1 SEHNR and CDR2 FQNEAQ (reference sequence). The CDR3 protein is CASSLLRQRLGPQYF. The CDR3 region has the DNA TGTGCCAGCAGCTTATTGCGCCAACGACTAGGGCCCCAGTACTTC.

The V and J genes are TRBV29-1 and TRBJ1-1; a weak D match, TRBD1 (5 bases). The V end lost 4 bases, the J end lost 4 bases, and 13 bases lay between the germline ends. This CDR3 is 13 amino acids long. Germline V gene lookup returns CDR1 SQVTM and CDR2 ANQGSEA. CDR3 amino acids: CSVGLGGPTEAFF. DNA of the CDR3: TGCAGCGTTGGACTCGGGGGACCCACTGAAGCTTTCTTT.

This clone was seen only once. The genes are TRBV4-1 and TRBJ1-1, with a possible D match to TRBD1 (5 bases). CDR1 is MGHRA, CDR2 YSYEKL, per germline. The CDR3 consists of 18 residues. Trimming took 2 bases from V and 4 from J, leaving 23 bases between them. CDR3 protein: CASSQPIGTPLPGTEAFF. CDR3 in DNA: TGCGCCAGCAGCCAACCTATAGGGACTCCCCTCCCAGGCACTGAAGCTTTCTTT.

The chain joins TRBV10-3 to TRBJ2-2, with 16 bases fitting TRBD2. Trimming took 5 bases from V and 6 from J; bases not matched to a gene: 9. The CDR3 spans 18 residues. Germline V gives CDR1 ENHRY, CDR2 SYGVKD. The DNA of the CDR3 is TGTGCCATCAGTAACACCGGGACTAGCGGGAGGGCCGCCGGGGAGCTGTTTTTT. The encoded protein is CAISNTGTSGRAAGELFF.

This clone was detected a few times. V is TRBV7-9 and J is TRBJ1-1, with 7 bases that match TRBD1. The CDR3 length is 16 residues. Germline V CDR1 and CDR2: SEHNR, FQNEAQ (reference sequence). V dropped 1 base and J dropped 4; count of bases not matched to a gene: 9. The CDR3 here is CASSLVMGQPLTEAFF. DNA for the CDR3: TGTGCCAGCAGCTTAGTAATGGGACAGCCGCTCACTGAAGCTTTCTTT.

This clone came up a few times. The rearrangement links TRBV28 to TRBJ1-1, with unresolved D. Trimming cost V 7 bases and J 4 bases, with 10 bases left between them. The CDR3 runs to 12 residues. Per the germline V gene, CDR1 is MDHEN and CDR2 is SYDVKM. In nucleotides, the CDR3 is TGTGCCAGCAATGAAGTGGGCACTGAAGCTTTCTTT. Translation gives CASNEVGTEAFF.

This clone was picked up one time. J is TRBJ2-4 and V is TRBV5-1; 7 bases align to TRBD2. With 3 bases clipped from V and 5 bases from J, the junction kept 8 bases outside the gene matches. From germline, CDR1 is SGHRS and CDR2 YFSETQ. The CDR3 totals 15 residues. Written as DNA, the CDR3 is TGCGCCAGCAGCTCCTCGGGAGGAATACAAAACATTCAGTACTTC. Its protein product is CASSSSGGIQNIQYF.

The V call is TRBV5-1, the J call TRBJ2-3; 11 nucleotides line up with TRBD2. The CDR3 is 17 amino acids. V was pared by 4 bases and J by 3 bases, with 10 bases of the junction left unmatched. Germline loops: CDR1 SGHRS, CDR2 YFSETQ. CDR3 amino acids: CASSPIPLAGGTDTQYF. The CDR3 DNA follows: TGCGCCAGCAGCCCCATCCCTCTAGCGGGAGGTACAGATACGCAGTATTTT.

The chain uses TRBV6-1 and TRBJ2-5, with TRBD2 matching 11 bases. V shed 7 bases, J shed 5 bases, and the junction held 6 bases outside the gene matches. The CDR3 is 14 residues long. The germline CDR1 and CDR2 sequences are MNHNS and SASEGT. DNA for the CDR3: TGTGCCAGCAACCCTATAGCGGGAGGGGAGACCCAGTACTTC. This encodes CASNPIAGGETQYF.

The table lists this clone with a few counts. The gene calls are TRBV15 and TRBJ1-4; D might be TRBD1 (6 bases). Trimming stripped 0 bases from V and 3 bases from J, with 14 bases between. Germline lookup yields CDR1 LNHNV and CDR2 YYDKDF (reference sequence). The CDR3 loop spans 17 amino acids. For the CDR3, the DNA is TGTGCCACCAGCAGAGATGGGACGGGGACACCTAATGAAAAACTGTTTTTT. Protein sequence: CATSRDGTGTPNEKLFF. The whole variable domain, filled in from reference TRBV15 and TRBJ1-4, reads DAMVIQNPRYQVTQFGKPVTLSCSQTLNHNVMYWYQQKSSQAPKLLFHYYDKDFNNEADTPDNFQSRRPNTSFCFLDIRSPGLGDTAMYLCATSRDGTGTPNEKLFFGSGTQLSVL.

V gene TRBV6-5 combines with J gene TRBJ1-5; 7 bases map to TRBD1. Germline loops: CDR1 MNHEY, CDR2 SVGAGI. There are 15 residues in the CDR3. J gave up 2 bases and V 6 bases, and 7 bases lay outside the gene matches. CDR3 region: CASSLGGWGNQPQHF. The CDR3 bases are TGTGCCAGCAGCCTAGGGGGCTGGGGCAATCAGCCCCAGCATTTT.

This sequence joins TRBV7-9 and TRBJ1-2, with D uncertain. Germline V gives CDR1 SEHNR, CDR2 FQNEAQ (reference sequence). With 4 bases removed from V and 4 bases from J, the gap between germline ends came to 10 bases. This CDR3 region has 13 residues. CDR3 bases: TGTGCCAGCAGCTCGGCGCCGGGCTATGGCTACACCTTC. Protein sequence: CASSSAPGYGYTF.

The chain has TRBV5-3 and TRBJ1-5, with 7 nucleotides matching TRBD1. TRBV5-3 is classed as an ORF, of uncertain function. With 4 bases clipped from V and 2 bases from J, the junction kept 12 bases outside the gene matches. CDR3 length: 17 amino acids. The CDR3 sequence: CARSPQGDRAGNQPQHF. The CDR3 region has the DNA TGTGCCAGAAGCCCACAAGGCGACAGGGCGGGCAATCAGCCCCAGCATTTT.

The V gene is TRBV29-1, the J gene TRBJ2-7; D gene unclear. The ends were cut back, 4 bases at V and 2 bases at J, with 15 bases in the middle. In germline, CDR1 is SQVTM, CDR2 ANQGSEA. The CDR3 extends over 14 amino acids. For the CDR3, the DNA is TGCAGCGTTGTCTGGACCCACTCCACCTACGAGCAGTACTTC. Amino acid sequence: CSVVWTHSTYEQYF.

V is TRBV6-5 and J is TRBJ2-7; D is unclear. Looked up from germline, CDR1 is MNHEY and CDR2 is SVGAGI. The V and J ends lost 5 bases and 2 bases respectively, with 10 bases between them. There are 13 residues in the CDR3. The CDR3 DNA reads as TGTGCCAGCAGTAGAATAGGGACCTACGAGCAGTACTTC. Translated, it gives CASSRIGTYEQYF.

This clone has only a few counts. V is TRBV5-1 and J is TRBJ2-3, with D hard to call. Germline V lookup: CDR1 SGHRS, CDR2 YFSETQ. V lost 2 bases, J lost 1 base, and 11 bases lay in between. CDR3 length: 15 residues. The DNA of the CDR3 is TGCGCCAGCAGCTTCCTCGATCTTCGCACAGATACGCAGTATTTT. Translated: CASSFLDLRTDTQYF.

The chain employs TRBV30 and TRBJ2-3; D is tentatively TRBD1 or TRBD2 (5 bases each). This CDR3 has 16 amino acids. Looked up from germline, CDR1 is GTSNPN and CDR2 is SVGIG (reference sequence). Trimming cost V 1 base and J 2 bases, with 16 bases left between them. DNA of the CDR3: TGTGCCTGGAGTGGGGACCCAACTCGCCACACAGATACGCAGTATTTT. This sequence encodes CAWSGDPTRHTDTQYF.

The chain combines TRBV5-4 with TRBJ1-1; D might be TRBD1 (5 bases). The CDR3 sequence is 16 residues long. V shed 5 bases and J shed 3 bases, with 20 bases lying between them. Germline V gene sequence: CDR1 SGHNT, CDR2 YYREEE (reference sequence). For the CDR3, the DNA is TGTGCCAGCAGTTTCGGCGGGCGTGCGGGGGACACTGAAGCTTTCTTT. Its protein product is CASSFGGRAGDTEAFF.

In the case of this clone: Other DNA sequences from this sample encode an identical CDR3 as well. This rearrangement joins TRBV5-1 to TRBJ2-5; 10 nucleotides align to TRBD2. In germline, CDR1 is SGHRS, CDR2 YFSETQ. Trimming at V came to 0 bases and at J to 4 bases, leaving 6 bases not matched to a gene. CDR3 length: 16 amino acids. CDR3 coding DNA: TGCGCCAGCAGCTTGGTCCCAGCGGGAGGGCCAGAGACCCAGTACTTC. It is translated as CASSLVPAGGPETQYF.

The chain is built from TRBV15 and TRBJ1-5; 11 positions agree with TRBD1. Germline lookup yields CDR1 LNHNV and CDR2 YYDKDF (reference sequence). There are 19 residues in the CDR3. After removal of 2 bases from V and 5 bases from J, the junction contained 14 bases not matched to a gene. CDR3 loop: CATSRHGQGAAPGDQPQHF. CDR3 nucleotide sequence: TGTGCCACCAGCAGACACGGACAGGGGGCTGCTCCGGGGGATCAGCCCCAGCATTTT. The full variable domain, rest sourced from reference TRBV15 and TRBJ1-5, is DAMVIQNPRYQVTQFGKPVTLSCSQTLNHNVMYWYQQKSSQAPKLLFHYYDKDFNNEADTPDNFQSRRPNTSFCFLDIRSPGLGDTAMYLCATSRHGQGAAPGDQPQHFGDGTRLSIL.

This clone came up once. J is TRBJ2-3 and V is TRBV7-2; 16 bases agree with TRBD2. CDR3 length equals 15 residues. Germline V gives CDR1 SGHTA, CDR2 FQGNSA. V dropped 5 bases and J dropped 9; count of bases not matched to a gene: 5. The CDR3 region has the DNA TGTGCCAGCAGCATGGGACTAGCGGGAGGGGGAACGCAGTATTTT. Its protein product is CASSMGLAGGGTQYF.

This chain joins TRBV4-1 and TRBJ1-4; weak D call: TRBD1 (5 bases). Trimming left V 3 bases short and J 4 bases short, with 9 bases between. CDR1 and CDR2 from the germline V gene are MGHRA and YSYEKL. The CDR3 runs 14 residues. The CDR3 loop reads CASSQGGNNEKLFF. CDR3 bases: TGCGCCAGCAGCCAGGGGGGTAATAATGAAAAACTGTTTTTT.

The chain joins TRBV21-1 to TRBJ2-7; the table's D gene call, TRBD2, was not cross checked with the DNA. TRBV21-1 constitutes a pseudogene. The CDR3 length is 14 residues. CDR3 nucleotides: TGTGCCAGCAGCAAAGAGCCTAGCGGGTACGAGCAGTACTTC. This codes for CASSKEPSGYEQYF.

The genes are TRBV10-3 and TRBJ2-5; maybe TRBD2 (5 bases). Germline V gene lookup returns CDR1 ENHRY and CDR2 SYGVKD. Trimming pared 0 bases from V and 7 bases from J, leaving 15 bases between. This CDR3 comprises 15 residues. CDR3 residues: CAISESPGSEGTQYF. The CDR3 coding sequence is TGTGCCATCAGTGAGTCGCCAGGCTCCGAGGGGACCCAGTACTTC.

The rearrangement links TRBV11-2 to TRBJ2-5, with TRBD2 matching over 8 bases. The CDR3 has 17 residues. V trimming: 2 bases; J trimming: 9 bases; junction bases outside the gene matches: 17. The germline gives CDR1 SGHAT, CDR2 FQNNGV. In DNA, the CDR3 is TGTGCCAGCAGCTTACGGGCAGATACTAGCGGCGTCCAGGCCCAGTACTTC. This translates into CASSLRADTSGVQAQYF.

This chain's CDR3 is CAWSGNSRNTIYF. The DNA for the CDR3 is TGTGCCTGGAGTGGGAACAGCCGAAACACCATATATTTT. V and J are TRBV30 and TRBJ1-3; D ambiguous. The V and J ends lost 1 base and 5 bases respectively, with 9 bases between them. Germline V gene data show CDR1 as GTSNPN and CDR2 as SVGIG (reference sequence). This CDR3 contains 13 residues.

The chain employs TRBV5-6 and TRBJ2-2, with 7 bases identical to TRBD2. Losses at the gene ends were 4 bases for V and 4 bases for J; bases not matched to a gene: 7. Germline CDR1 SGHDT, CDR2 YYEEEE. The CDR3 is made up of 15 amino acids. The DNA for the CDR3 is TGTGCCAGCAGCCCGGTGGGACTAACCACCGGGGAGCTGTTTTTT. Residues: CASSPVGLTTGELFF.

The CDR3 sequence is CASSDRNGDQPQHF. CDR3 bases: TGTGCCAGCAGCGACCGTAATGGCGATCAGCCCCAGCATTTT. The chain combines TRBV2 with TRBJ1-5; no clear D gene. This CDR3 comprises 14 residues. The V end was cut by 6 bases, the J end by 5 bases, with 14 bases between. Germline V CDR1 and CDR2: SNHLY, FYNNEI. Filled out from reference TRBV2 and TRBJ1-5, the complete variable domain reads EPEVTQTPSHQVTQMGQEVILRCVPISNHLYFYWYRQILGQKVEFLVSFYNNEISEKSEIFDDQFSVERPDGSNFTLKIRSTKLEDSAMYFCASSDRNGDQPQHFGDGTRLSIL.

The V call is TRBV10-3, the J call TRBJ2-1; 11 bases are shared with TRBD2. Unmatched junction bases numbered 0, after V lost 2 bases and J lost 9 bases. The CDR3 extends over 13 amino acids. CDR1 ENHRY and CDR2 SYGVKD come from the germline V gene. CDR3 residues: CAISETSGGEQFF. In DNA, the CDR3 is TGTGCCATCAGTGAGACTAGCGGGGGTGAGCAGTTCTTC.

This clone was detected only once. The chain links TRBV2 to TRBJ2-1; D is unresolved. V lost 4 bases, J lost 2 bases, and 9 bases lay in between. The CDR3 contains 14 residues. Germline V CDR1 and CDR2: SNHLY, FYNNEI. This CDR3 reads CASSVMSAYNEQFF. The CDR3 DNA follows: TGTGCCAGCAGTGTAATGTCAGCCTACAATGAGCAGTTCTTC.

This sequence joins TRBV27 and TRBJ2-3; TRBD2 is a possible D gene (6 bases). The CDR3 totals 15 residues. Per germline, CDR1 MNHEY and CDR2 SMNVEV (reference sequence). Trimming shortened V by 2 bases and J by 1 base, and 10 bases separated the two germline ends. CDR3 sequence reads: CASSLRLVGTDTQYF. The CDR3 DNA follows: TGTGCCAGCAGTTTACGACTAGTGGGCACAGATACGCAGTATTTT.

The V call is TRBV30, the J call TRBJ2-3, with 10 bases aligning to TRBD2. V lost 2 bases, J lost 2 bases, and 7 bases stayed unmatched. There are 16 residues in the CDR3. Germline CDR1 and CDR2: GTSNPN and SVGIG (reference sequence). CDR3 region: CAWSPRTSGYTDTQYF. The CDR3 nucleotides read TGTGCCTGGAGTCCCCGGACTAGCGGTTACACAGATACGCAGTATTTT.